The 13 T cell receptor beta chains below all came from one sample that was sequenced in a study of early T cells in non-severe SARS-CoV-2 infection. TCRdb reprocessed the 5' RACE reads via MiXCR and lists one record per CDR3 protein. In the table there are 50,000 to 65,000 distinct CDR3 sequences, roughly an eighth of which are singletons. What was sequenced was whole blood. These receptors were taken from an adult who was a healthcare worker with PCR-confirmed SARS-CoV-2 infection or an uninfected control (not recorded which).

This clonotype was seen a handful of times. The V gene is TRBV10-3, the J gene TRBJ2-3; perhaps TRBD1 as D (6 bases). V was shortened by 7 bases and J by 1 base, with 18 bases between the two germline ends. CDR1 ENHRY and CDR2 SYGVKD come from the germline V gene. The CDR3 runs to 16 residues. The CDR3 spells CAITLDRSRRTDTQYF. CDR3 sequence (DNA): TGTGCCATCACCCTCGACAGGAGTCGGCGCACAGATACGCAGTATTTT.

This clonotype was picked up many times. The genes are TRBV7-9 and TRBJ1-1, with D uncertain. The V gene lost 2 bases and the J gene lost 1 base, with 11 bases spanning the gap. Germline-derived CDR1 and CDR2 are SEHNR and FQNEAQ (reference sequence). The CDR3 runs to 15 residues. CDR3 nucleotide sequence: TGTGCCAGCAGCTTAATCCGACATACGAACACTGAAGCTTTCTTT. Its protein product is CASSLIRHTNTEAFF. The full variable domain, completed using reference TRBV7-9 and TRBJ1-1, is DTGVSQNPRHKITKRGQNVTFRCDPISEHNRLYWYRQTLGQGPEFLTYFQNEAQLEKSRLLSDRFSAERPKGSFSTLEIQRTEQGDSAMYLCASSLIRHTNTEAFFGQGTRLTVV.

This clonotype was counted a few times. V and J are TRBV18 and TRBJ2-7; a possible D gene is TRBD2 (6 bases). CDR1 KGHSH and CDR2 LQKENI come from the germline V gene. CDR3 size: 14 residues. The V and J ends lost 9 bases and 2 bases respectively, with 17 bases between them. The CDR3 sequence: CASRPGGSTYEQYF. CDR3 in DNA: TGTGCCAGTCGGCCCGGGGGTTCGACCTACGAGCAGTACTTC.

The J gene is TRBJ2-3, the V gene TRBV4-2; 8 nucleotides match TRBD1. Germline V lookup: CDR1 LGHNA, CDR2 YNFKEQ. The ends lost 0 bases at V and 0 bases at J; junction bases unmatched: 2. The CDR3 totals 16 residues. DNA for the CDR3: TGTGCCAGCAGCCAAGATAACAGGGGGAGCACAGATACGCAGTATTTT. It is translated as CASSQDNRGSTDTQYF.

This clonotype appeared many times. The rearrangement links TRBV6-5 to TRBJ1-2; D gene uncertain. V lost 9 bases, J lost 4 bases, and 12 bases lay in between. This CDR3 is 12 amino acids long. Per germline, CDR1 MNHEY and CDR2 SVGAGI. CDR3 in DNA: TGTGCCAGTGCACGGGCCTCCTATGGCTACACCTTC. It encodes CASARASYGYTF.

This clonotype was seen repeatedly, ten times or more. The J gene is TRBJ2-3, the V gene TRBV30; D is perhaps TRBD1 (5 bases). Germline V gives CDR1 GTSNPN, CDR2 SVGIG (reference sequence). The V end lost 4 bases, the J end lost 3 bases, and 8 bases lay between the germline ends. The CDR3 runs to 12 residues. The CDR3 sequence: CAWKGQTDTQYF. CDR3 nucleotides: TGTGCCTGGAAGGGGCAGACAGATACGCAGTATTTT.

This clonotype was seen at least ten times. The J gene is TRBJ2-7, the V gene TRBV20-1; 7 bases match TRBD1. The germline CDR1 and CDR2 sequences are DFQATT and SNEGSKA (reference sequence). The CDR3 has 14 residues. V lost 6 bases, J lost 2 bases, and 10 bases stayed unmatched. The CDR3 region has the DNA TGCAGTGCCGCGCAGGCCAGGGGGACCTACGAGCAGTACTTC. Translation gives CSAAQARGTYEQYF.

The V and J genes are TRBV20-1 and TRBJ2-3, with 10 bases matching TRBD2. CDR3 length equals 16 residues. The germline gives CDR1 DFQATT, CDR2 SNEGSKA (reference sequence). Unmatched junction bases numbered 10, after V lost 4 bases and J lost 3 bases. The CDR3 loop reads CSATSPAGGLTDTQYF. In nucleotides, the CDR3 is TGCAGTGCTACCTCCCCAGCGGGGGGGCTGACAGATACGCAGTATTTT.

This clonotype appeared many times. The chain recombines TRBV18 with TRBJ2-5, with D hard to call. This CDR3 is 13 amino acids long. The V gene lost 2 bases and the J gene lost 0 bases, with 4 bases spanning the gap. Germline CDR1 reads KGHSH; CDR2 reads LQKENI. CDR3 amino acids: CASSPGDQETQYF. The CDR3 nucleotides read TGTGCCAGCTCACCAGGGGACCAAGAGACCCAGTACTTC.

This clonotype was observed a few times. The rearrangement uses TRBV7-8 and TRBJ2-5; either TRBD1 or TRBD2 may fit D (5 bases each). The CDR3 runs 18 residues. Germline V gives CDR1 SGHVS, CDR2 FQNEAQ. The germline V and J ends were trimmed by 2 bases and 4 bases, with 23 bases remaining between them. The DNA for the CDR3 is TGTGCCAGCAGCTTATTATTCCCTGGTTCCGGGACGCGAGAGACCCAGTACTTC. It specifies CASSLLFPGSGTRETQYF.

The chain recombines TRBV29-1 with TRBJ1-3; the D gene is possibly TRBD1 (6 bases). V shed 5 bases and J shed 1 base, with 9 bases lying between them. This CDR3 has 13 residues. Germline-derived CDR1 and CDR2 are SQVTM and ANQGSEA. The CDR3 here is CSVLQGSGNTIYF. The CDR3 DNA is TGCAGCGTTCTCCAGGGGTCTGGAAACACCATATATTTT.

The chain carries TRBV29-1 and TRBJ2-1, with D possibly matching TRBD1 (7 bases). This CDR3 has 12 residues. Germline assignment: CDR1 SQVTM and CDR2 ANQGSEA. Between the trimmed V and J ends, which lost 5 bases and 12 bases, there was a span of 17 bases. The CDR3 protein is CSVSQEGQRQFF. The CDR3 DNA reads as TGCAGCGTTTCCCAGGAGGGACAGAGGCAGTTCTTC.

This clonotype was recorded once. V usage is TRBV5-6 and J usage is TRBJ1-1; D is unclear. Germline V gene sequence: CDR1 SGHDT, CDR2 YYEEEE. The CDR3 runs 13 residues. Trimming pared 0 bases from V and 11 bases from J, leaving 14 bases between. The CDR3 DNA is TGTGCCAGCAGCTTGGAAGCTAAAGGGTATGCTTTCTTT. As protein: CASSLEAKGYAFF.